This entry describes one TCR beta chain. The data derive from a study of blood T cell repertoires in COVID-19. Study information: The cDNA or gDNA used as material had been derived from T cells, B-cell-depleted T cells, or PBMCs.

Data came from immunoSEQ multiplex PCR; TCRdb stores just in-frame clones and leaves some out. The sample records about 220,000 clones, roughly 84% being singletons. The sequenced sample was peripheral blood. The sequence was collected from a man younger than 40 with active or convalescent COVID-19.

As DNA, the CDR3 is TGTGCCAGCAGCCCCAGACAGGGGATTAATTCACCCCTCCACTTT. It translates to CASSPRQGINSPLHF. This rearrangement joins TRBV27 to TRBJ1-6, with 8 bases aligning to TRBD1. The V gene end was trimmed by 6 bases and the J gene end by 6 bases; junction bases not matched to a gene: 7. This CDR3 is built from 15 residues. In germline, CDR1 is MNHEY, CDR2 SMNVEV (reference sequence).